These 27 T cell receptor beta chains share one sample of origin, sequenced in a study of blood T cell repertoires in COVID-19. Only in-frame clones appear in the TCRdb table, and some are missing; sequencing was by immunoSEQ multiplex PCR. The table includes some 290,000 clones, around 92% detected once. The source material was PBMCs or T cells enriched from blood (not recorded which). Receptors were obtained from a woman in her thirties who had recovered from COVID-19.

The CDR3 reads CSTKGELYNEQFF. In DNA, the CDR3 is TGCAGCACCAAGGGAGAGCTGTACAATGAGCAGTTCTTC. This rearrangement joins TRBV29-1 to TRBJ2-1, with TRBD2 as a possible D gene (5 bases). Germline values: CDR1 SQVTM, CDR2 ANQGSEA. Trimming shortened V by 8 bases and J by 4 bases, and 15 bases separated the two germline ends. There are 13 residues in the CDR3.

The chain links TRBV7-9 to TRBJ2-1, with a tentative D call TRBD2 (5 bases). Germline V gene data show CDR1 as SEHNR and CDR2 as FQNEAQ (reference sequence). Trimming left V 4 bases short and J 10 bases short, with 11 bases between. The CDR3 spans 12 residues. DNA of the CDR3: TGTGCCAGCAGCTCCAGAGGGTTCGAGCAGTTCTTC. This gives the protein CASSSRGFEQFF.

The J gene is TRBJ2-7, the V gene TRBV19; the D gene is possibly TRBD1 (6 bases). The CDR3 is 15 residues long. V lost 7 bases to trimming and J lost 2 bases, with 18 bases between them. CDR1 is LNHDA, CDR2 SQIVND, per germline (reference sequence). The CDR3 DNA reads TGTGCCAGTAACGCAGGGGCAGGGGCGACCTACGAGCAGTACTTC. Its protein is CASNAGAGATYEQYF.

The chain has TRBV7-2 and TRBJ2-1; the D is unclear. The length of the CDR3 is 14 residues. V gave up 1 base and J gave up 8 bases, with 12 bases separating them. In germline, CDR1 is SGHTA, CDR2 FQGNSA. As DNA, the CDR3 is TGTGCCAGCAGCTTAGTATGGGTTGAGGATGAGCAGTTCTTC. Its protein product is CASSLVWVEDEQFF.

This clone has just a few counts. This chain uses TRBV11-2 with TRBJ1-6; 8 nucleotides align to TRBD1. The CDR3 is 17 amino acids. The V segment lost 5 bases and the J segment 2 bases; nucleotides outside the gene matches: 8. From germline, CDR1 is SGHAT and CDR2 FQNNGV. As DNA, the CDR3 is TGTGCCAGCAGCCAATTACAGGGGGGGACCTATAATTCACCCCTCCACTTT. Translating gives CASSQLQGGTYNSPLHF.

The V and J genes are TRBV4-3 and TRBJ1-1; D gene unclear. Looked up from germline, CDR1 is LGHNA and CDR2 is YSLEER. Trimming removed 0 bases at V and 4 bases at J, with 9 bases between. The CDR3 sequence is 14 residues long. CDR3 coding DNA: TGCGCCAGCAGCCAAGATTGGAGATTCACTGAAGCTTTCTTT. Its translation is CASSQDWRFTEAFF.

This clone was found a few times. V is TRBV21-1 and J is TRBJ1-1; no DNA check was done on the table's D call, TRBD1. TRBV21-1 is annotated as a pseudogene. The CDR3 has 13 residues. The DNA for the CDR3 is TGTGCCAGCAGCCTGACACCGAACACTGAAGCTTTCTTT. This gives the protein CASSLTPNTEAFF.

Only a few counts were recorded for this clone. This chain links TRBV10-3 with TRBJ1-1, with 10 bases aligning to TRBD1. Looked up from germline, CDR1 is ENHRY and CDR2 is SYGVKD. With 6 bases clipped from V and 2 bases from J, the junction kept 12 bases outside the gene matches. This CDR3 is built from 17 residues. The CDR3 here is CAIRTLTGTGVNTEAFF. The CDR3 region has the DNA TGTGCCATCAGAACCTTGACCGGGACAGGGGTTAACACTGAAGCTTTCTTT.

The rearrangement links TRBV7-2 to TRBJ1-1, with D perhaps matching TRBD1 (6 bases). CDR3 length: 14 amino acids. Germline V lookup: CDR1 SGHTA, CDR2 FQGNSA. V was cut by 5 bases and J by 6 bases, with 16 bases left in between. The CDR3 coding sequence is TGTGCCAGCAGCCCAGGGGTGAGGGGGTCTGAAGCTTTCTTT. Its protein is CASSPGVRGSEAFF.

The CDR3 coding sequence is TGTGCCAGCAGTTTATCCCCAGGATATCGGGAAAAACTGTTTTTT. This translates into CASSLSPGYREKLFF. V usage is TRBV28 and J usage is TRBJ1-4; no clear D. Trimming took off 1 base at V and 8 bases at J, with 14 bases between the two ends. The CDR3 loop spans 15 amino acids. Germline CDR1 is MDHEN and CDR2 is SYDVKM.

The chain recombines TRBV30 with TRBJ2-5; possibly TRBD1 for D (7 bases). Germline V gene sequence: CDR1 GTSNPN, CDR2 SVGIG (reference sequence). This CDR3 contains 15 residues. The V and J ends lost 1 base and 7 bases respectively, with 19 bases between them. CDR3 coding DNA: TGTGCCTGGAGTGGGGGGGACAGTGGTTTTGGGACCCAGTACTTC. Its protein is CAWSGGDSGFGTQYF.

The V gene is TRBV20-1, the J gene TRBJ2-3; 9 nucleotides match TRBD2. This CDR3 contains 15 residues. The J segment lost 5 bases and the V segment lost 3 bases, leaving 9 bases of the junction unmatched. Germline V CDR1 and CDR2: DFQATT, SNEGSKA (reference sequence). This CDR3 reads CSASGLAGTQDTQYF. DNA for the CDR3: TGCAGTGCTAGTGGGCTAGCGGGAACCCAAGATACGCAGTATTTT.

This chain connects TRBV5-1 to TRBJ2-5; 7 nucleotides match TRBD2. The CDR3 consists of 14 residues. V shed 4 bases, J shed 1 base, and the junction held 4 bases outside the gene matches. The germline V gene encodes CDR1 SGHRS and CDR2 YFSETQ. DNA of the CDR3: TGCGCCAGCAGCGGAGGGACTATCCAAGAGACCCAGTACTTC. Its protein product is CASSGGTIQETQYF.

The rearrangement uses TRBV14 and TRBJ1-4; D not certain. The germline CDR1 and CDR2 sequences are SGHDN and FVKESK. CDR3 length: 15 residues. Between the trimmed V and J ends, which lost 3 bases and 13 bases, there was a span of 21 bases. Here the CDR3 DNA reads TGTGCCAGCAGCCAGGTTCACATAAACACGGGAGGACTGTTTTTT. Translated: CASSQVHINTGGLFF.

The chain recombines TRBV30 with TRBJ1-1; D is uncertain. The CDR3 totals 14 residues. Per the germline V gene, CDR1 is GTSNPN and CDR2 is SVGIG (reference sequence). V was pared by 0 bases and J by 0 bases, with 8 bases between. The CDR3, as DNA: TGTGCCTGGAGTGTGAACACCATGAACACTGAAGCTTTCTTT. Amino acids: CAWSVNTMNTEAFF.

The chain joins TRBV15 to TRBJ2-1; 9 bases are shared with TRBD2. V was pared by 5 bases and J by 6 bases, with 11 bases of the junction left unmatched. The germline V gene encodes CDR1 LNHNV and CDR2 YYDKDF (reference sequence). This CDR3 has 16 amino acids. Here the CDR3 DNA reads TGTGCCACCAGCTGGAGAGGCGGGAGGGCCCCCAATGAGCAGTTCTTC. Protein sequence: CATSWRGGRAPNEQFF.

The rearrangement uses TRBV7-6 and TRBJ1-2; maybe TRBD1 (6 bases). V lost 1 base to trimming and J lost 2 bases, with 11 bases between them. The V gene's germline CDR1 is SGHVS and CDR2 FNYEAQ. The CDR3 covers 15 residues. CDR3 sequence (DNA): TGTGCCAGCAGCTTAGGATCGGGACACAACTATGGCTACACCTTC. It encodes CASSLGSGHNYGYTF.

The chain has TRBV7-9 and TRBJ2-7; 11 positions match TRBD2. The CDR3 contains 14 residues. V lost 3 bases to trimming and J lost 7 bases; unmatched junction nucleotides: 5. Germline loops: CDR1 SEHNR, CDR2 FQNEAQ (reference sequence). CDR3 DNA sequence: TGTGCCAGCAGCTTTAGCGGGAGGGCCGGTGAGCAGTACTTC. Its protein is CASSFSGRAGEQYF.

This clone was counted a single time. The chain links TRBV28 to TRBJ2-2, with 8 bases aligning to TRBD1. The CDR3 is 20 amino acids. Germline CDR1 is MDHEN and CDR2 is SYDVKM. V was clipped by 3 bases and J by 5 bases; unmatched bases: 20. The CDR3 loop is CASSFFSRRTGSIWTGELFF. CDR3 bases: TGTGCCAGCAGTTTTTTTTCACGACGGACAGGGTCCATTTGGACCGGGGAGCTGTTTTTT.

The V gene is TRBV18, the J gene TRBJ2-5, with 8 bases fitting TRBD1. Per germline, CDR1 KGHSH and CDR2 LQKENI. CDR3 length: 16 residues. J was trimmed by 5 bases and V by 3 bases; bases with no gene match: 11. Written as DNA, the CDR3 is TGTGCCAGCTCACCGACAGGGGCAACCCTAATCGAGACCCAGTACTTC. Protein: CASSPTGATLIETQYF.

This rearrangement joins TRBV7-9 to TRBJ1-3; 7 positions match TRBD1. CDR1 SEHNR and CDR2 FQNEAQ come from the germline V gene (reference sequence). J lost 0 bases, V lost 6 bases, and 2 bases had no gene match. This CDR3 spans 14 amino acids. This chain's CDR3 is CASRPGGSGNTIYF. The CDR3, as DNA: TGTGCCAGCAGACCAGGGGGCTCTGGAAACACCATATATTTT.

The chain has TRBV7-9 and TRBJ2-1; 8 nucleotides agree with TRBD2. CDR3 length: 13 amino acids. After removal of 1 base from V and 14 bases from J, the junction contained 7 bases not matched to a gene. CDR1 is SEHNR, CDR2 FQNEAQ, per germline (reference sequence). DNA for the CDR3: TGTGCCAGCAGCTTAGTGGGGACTAGTGTGGAGTTCTTC. It yields the protein CASSLVGTSVEFF.

This rearrangement joins TRBV6-5 to TRBJ1-2; possible D gene TRBD1, 5 bases. Germline V CDR1 and CDR2: MNHEY, SVGAGI. Trimming shortened V by 2 bases and J by 4 bases, and 11 bases separated the two germline ends. This CDR3 has 14 amino acids. For the CDR3, the DNA is TGTGCCAGCAGTTACGATGTGACAGCCTATGGCTACACCTTC. Its translation is CASSYDVTAYGYTF.

This clone appeared once. The chain is built from TRBV30 and TRBJ2-2, with D perhaps TRBD2 (5 bases). The CDR3 runs to 13 residues. The germline CDR1 and CDR2 sequences are GTSNPN and SVGIG (reference sequence). The V end lost 4 bases, the J end lost 1 base, and 7 bases lay between the germline ends. CDR3 loop: CAWKGLNTGELFF. DNA for the CDR3: TGTGCCTGGAAAGGACTGAACACCGGGGAGCTGTTTTTT.

The chain uses TRBV25-1 and TRBJ1-2, with D hard to call. V dropped 1 base and J dropped 3 bases, with 9 bases sitting between them. In germline, CDR1 is MGHDK, CDR2 SYGVNS. CDR3 length equals 14 residues. The CDR3 reads CASSELAGHYGYTF. DNA for the CDR3: TGTGCCAGCAGTGAATTGGCGGGCCACTATGGCTACACCTTC.

The CDR3 loop is CASSMGLAGYRSYEQYF. The CDR3 nucleotides are TGTGCCAGCAGCATGGGACTAGCGGGATATCGCTCCTACGAGCAGTACTTC. The chain uses TRBV11-2 and TRBJ2-7; TRBD2 aligns across 13 bases. V was clipped by 5 bases and J by 0 bases; unmatched bases: 7. The germline V gene has CDR1 SGHAT and CDR2 FQNNGV. The CDR3 is 17 residues long. The whole variable domain, remainder taken from reference TRBV11-2 and TRBJ2-7, is EAGVAQSPRYKIIEKRQSVAFWCNPISGHATLYWYQQILGQGPKLLIQFQNNGVVDDSQLPKDRFSAERLKGVDSTLKIQPAKLEDSAVYLCASSMGLAGYRSYEQYFGPGTRLTVT.

This sequence joins TRBV27 and TRBJ1-2, with D tentatively TRBD1 (6 bases). V was pared by 6 bases and J by 3 bases, with 17 bases between. CDR1 MNHEY and CDR2 SMNVEV come from the germline V gene (reference sequence). This CDR3 has 15 amino acids. CDR3 nucleotides: TGTGCCAGCAGGGGGGCGGGGGAAACGTACTATGGCTACACCTTC. It specifies CASRGAGETYYGYTF.